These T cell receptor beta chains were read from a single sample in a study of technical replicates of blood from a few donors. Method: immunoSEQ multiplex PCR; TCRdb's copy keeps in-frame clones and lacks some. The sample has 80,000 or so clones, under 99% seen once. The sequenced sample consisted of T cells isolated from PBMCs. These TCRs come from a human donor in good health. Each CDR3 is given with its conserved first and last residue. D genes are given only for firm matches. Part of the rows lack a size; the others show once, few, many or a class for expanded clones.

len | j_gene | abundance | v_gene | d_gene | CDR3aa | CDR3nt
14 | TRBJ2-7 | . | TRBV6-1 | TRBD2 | CASTPGTSVYEQYF | TGTGCCAGCACCCCCGGGACTAGCGTCTACGAGCAGTACTTC
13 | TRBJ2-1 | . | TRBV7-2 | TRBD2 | CASSPSGRDEQFF | TGTGCCAGCAGCCCAAGTGGGAGGGATGAGCAGTTCTTC
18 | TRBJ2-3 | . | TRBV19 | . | CASSILVPPAEHTDTQYF | TGTGCCAGTAGTATTCTTGTACCTCCAGCGGAGCACACAGATACGCAGTATTTT
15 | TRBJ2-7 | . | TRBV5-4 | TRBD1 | CASSLGQGISYEQYF | TGTGCCAGCAGCTTGGGACAGGGGATCTCCTACGAGCAGTACTTC
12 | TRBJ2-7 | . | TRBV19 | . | CASSIVGGEQYF | TGTGCCAGTAGTATAGTAGGGGGCGAGCAGTACTTC
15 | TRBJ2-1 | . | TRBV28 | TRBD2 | CASSQGTSGRSEQFF | TGTGCCAGCAGCCAGGGGACTAGCGGGCGCAGTGAGCAGTTCTTC
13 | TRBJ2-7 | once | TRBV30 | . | CAGTPGATYEQYF | TGTGCCGGTACTCCGGGAGCGACCTACGAGCAGTACTTC
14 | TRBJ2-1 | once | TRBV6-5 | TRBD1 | CASSYRTGGNEQFF | TGTGCCAGCAGTTACAGGACAGGGGGCAATGAGCAGTTCTTC
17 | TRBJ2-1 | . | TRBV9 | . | CASSVAGGPRGYNEQFF | TGTGCCAGCAGCGTAGCTGGGGGACCAAGGGGGTACAATGAGCAGTTCTTC
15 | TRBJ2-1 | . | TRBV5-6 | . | CASSTVMTGEGEQFF | TGTGCCAGCAGCACCGTCATGACGGGAGAAGGGGAGCAGTTCTTC
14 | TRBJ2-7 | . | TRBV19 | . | CASSSPGLSYEQYF | TGTGCCAGTAGTAGTCCGGGACTTAGCTACGAGCAGTACTTC
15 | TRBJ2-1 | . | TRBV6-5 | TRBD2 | CASSPAGTSRNEQFF | TGTGCCAGCAGTCCCGCCGGGACTAGTAGGAATGAGCAGTTCTTC
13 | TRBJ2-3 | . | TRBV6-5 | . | CASSRKSTDTQYF | TGTGCCAGCAGTCGTAAAAGCACAGATACGCAGTATTTT
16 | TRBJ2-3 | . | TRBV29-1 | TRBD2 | CSVSPLYAGVGDTQYF | TGCAGCGTTTCCCCTTTATATGCGGGAGTAGGAGATACGCAGTATTTT
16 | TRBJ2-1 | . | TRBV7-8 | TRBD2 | CASINYGGSSYNEQFF | TGTGCCAGCATCAATTACGGGGGGAGCTCCTACAATGAGCAGTTCTTC
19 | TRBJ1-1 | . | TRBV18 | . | CASRANLGGGSFSGSEAFF | TGTGCCAGCAGGGCTAATCTCGGGGGGGGCTCCTTTTCTGGTTCTGAAGCTTTCTTT
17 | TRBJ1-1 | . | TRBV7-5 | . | CVRSNHPHSGLSTEAFF | TGTGTCAGAAGCAACCACCCCCATAGCGGTCTTAGCACTGAAGCTTTCTTT
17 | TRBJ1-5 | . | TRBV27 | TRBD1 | CASSLFGTGRLNQPQHF | TGTGCCAGCAGTTTGTTTGGGACAGGTAGACTCAATCAGCCCCAGCATTTT
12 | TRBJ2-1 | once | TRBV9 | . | CASSANLNEQFF | TGTGCCAGCAGCGCCAACCTAAATGAGCAGTTCTTC
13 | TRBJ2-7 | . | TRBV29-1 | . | CSFLDGSSYEQYF | TGCAGCTTTCTAGACGGAAGCTCCTACGAGCAGTACTTC
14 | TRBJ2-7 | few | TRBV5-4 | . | CASSRAPTRYEQYF | TGTGCCAGCAGCCGTGCCCCGACCAGGTACGAGCAGTACTTC
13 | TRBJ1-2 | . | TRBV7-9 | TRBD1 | CASSSDRVSGYTF | TGTGCCAGCAGCTCCGACAGGGTCTCCGGCTACACCTTC
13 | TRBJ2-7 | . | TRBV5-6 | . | CASSPGHTYEQYF | TGTGCCAGCAGTCCGGGACATACCTACGAGCAGTACTTC
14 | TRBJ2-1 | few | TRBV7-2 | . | CASSTRVYRDEQFF | TGTGCCAGCAGCACTAGGGTCTACCGAGATGAGCAGTTCTTC
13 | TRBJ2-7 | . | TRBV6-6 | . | CASSYSLGPEQYF | TGTGCCAGCAGTTACTCTCTGGGGCCCGAGCAGTACTTC
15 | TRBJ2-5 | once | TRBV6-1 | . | CASSEINTGEVTQYF | TGTGCCAGCAGTGAAATAAATACGGGAGAGGTGACCCAGTACTTC
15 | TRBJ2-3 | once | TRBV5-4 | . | CASSLLGGGYHTQYF | TGTGCCAGCAGTCTACTAGGGGGGGGGTATCATACGCAGTATTTT
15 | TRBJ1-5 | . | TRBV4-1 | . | CASSQESRYNQPQHF | TGCGCCAGCAGCCAAGAGAGTCGGTATAATCAGCCCCAGCATTTT
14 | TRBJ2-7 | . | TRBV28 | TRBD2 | CASSSSGTSYEQYF | TGTGCCAGCAGTAGTAGCGGGACCAGCTACGAGCAGTACTTC
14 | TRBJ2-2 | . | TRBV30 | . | CAWRKGGGSGELFF | TGTGCCTGGAGAAAAGGGGGAGGGAGTGGGGAGCTGTTTTTT
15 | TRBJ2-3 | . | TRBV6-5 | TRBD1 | CASATGTGFTDTQYF | TGTGCCAGCGCAACCGGGACAGGGTTCACAGATACGCAGTATTTT
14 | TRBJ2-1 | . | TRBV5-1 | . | CASSLRTIYNEQFF | TGCGCCAGCAGCCTGAGGACTATCTACAATGAGCAGTTCTTC
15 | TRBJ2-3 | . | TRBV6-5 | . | CASSYEGASTDTQYF | TGTGCCAGCAGTTACGAGGGTGCTAGCACAGATACGCAGTATTTT
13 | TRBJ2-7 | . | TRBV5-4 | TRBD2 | CASSRDYSYEQYF | TGTGCCAGCAGCCGGGACTACTCCTACGAGCAGTACTTC
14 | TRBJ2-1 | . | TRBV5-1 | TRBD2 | CASSGERERNEQFF | TGCGCCAGCAGCGGAGAGCGGGAGCGGAATGAGCAGTTCTTC
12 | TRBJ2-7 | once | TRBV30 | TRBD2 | CAGTSGSYEQYF | TGTGCCGGGACTAGCGGCTCCTACGAGCAGTACTTC
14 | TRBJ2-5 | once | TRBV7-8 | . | CASSRLIGEETQYF | TGTGCCAGCAGCCGACTTATAGGGGAAGAGACCCAGTACTTC
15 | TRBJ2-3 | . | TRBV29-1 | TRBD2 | CSVEDRTAGPDTQYF | TGCAGCGTTGAAGATAGAACAGCGGGGCCAGATACGCAGTATTTT
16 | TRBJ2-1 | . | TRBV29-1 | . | CSVVGLSDGRYNEQFF | TGCAGCGTGGTGGGGCTTAGTGACGGGCGGTACAATGAGCAGTTCTTC
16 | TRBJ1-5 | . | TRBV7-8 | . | CASSQRGAGGNQPQHF | TGTGCCAGCAGCCAACGTGGGGCAGGGGGCAATCAGCCCCAGCATTTT
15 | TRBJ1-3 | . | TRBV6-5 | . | CASSYSQYSGNTIYF | TGTGCCAGCAGTTACTCGCAGTACTCTGGAAACACCATATATTTT